The following is a T cell receptor beta chain sequence with its context. Its antigen remains unknown. The entry originates in a study of T cell responses to AZD1222 COVID-19 vaccine. Points from the study as a whole: Nearly half of spike-specific TCRs reportedly go after variant regions that carry no mutations. Females made up more of the donors, who were largely white British, and clonal diversity may have come out too low. Baseline serostatus was positive in only a handful of AZD1222 recipients. Regions 160-218 and 743-854 held dominance among vaccine-associated CD4 TCRs, which spanned spike.

Sequencing was performed with immunoSEQ multiplex PCR; in TCRdb, only in-frame clones are kept and a portion is missing. The profile shows 110,000 to 150,000 clones, 90% to 95% of them singletons. This specimen was peripheral blood, taken on day 0 of AZD1222 vaccination. The receptor's source is an adult in good health.

The CDR3 here is CASSIDGSGSSYNEQFF. DNA of the CDR3: TGTGCCAGTAGTATAGATGGTAGCGGGAGCTCCTACAATGAGCAGTTCTTC. This rearrangement joins TRBV19 to TRBJ2-1, with 9 bases matching TRBD2. This CDR3 has 17 residues. Germline V gene sequence: CDR1 LNHDA, CDR2 SQIVND (reference sequence). Trimming removed 0 bases from V and 0 bases from J; junction bases left unmatched: 3.